Sequencing of this T cell receptor beta chain was carried out in a study of radiotherapy plus CTLA-4 blockade in lung cancer. Study findings and constraints: The best predictor of response was reported to be early blood T cell clone dynamics, with interferon-beta.

In this sample, this clone turned up a few times. The antigen remains unidentified. Measured with immunoSEQ multiplex PCR; TCRdb has only the in-frame clones, and not every one. The sample holds around 82,000 clones; around 86% are singletons and the top ten take roughly a sixth. Receiving focal radiation plus CTLA-4 blockade with ipilimumab were patients who had chemo-refractory metastatic non-small-cell lung cancer. This TCR derives from a human donor with non-small cell lung cancer that progressed on radiotherapy plus ipilimumab. The material sequenced was peripheral blood, taken from a patient treated with radiotherapy plus ipilimumab.

In nucleotides, the CDR3 is TGCGCCAGCAGCCAAGTAGCGGGAGAGGCCTACAATGAGCAGTTCTTC. Its translation: CASSQVAGEAYNEQFF. The rearrangement joins TRBV4-1 to TRBJ2-1; the match to TRBD2 covers 9 bases. Per germline, CDR1 MGHRA and CDR2 YSYEKL. V lost 1 base, J lost 2 bases, and 3 bases stayed unmatched. The CDR3 has 16 residues.